The T cell receptor beta chain under discussion was sequenced for a study of T cells in Graves' hyperthyroidism and ophthalmopathy. General study results and limits: Expanded thyroid clonotypes (above 0.001) were mostly also found in blood.

Patients having uncontrolled infection, another autoimmune disease, pregnancy or lactation were not included. Each diagnosis was grounded in clinical symptoms, serum thyroxine and TRAb, thyroid ultrasound, and orbital computed tomography. An approximately 10 ml volume of fresh peripheral blood provided the PBMCs. There were TCR beta CDR3 regions amplified from RNA transcripts. The primer set for the first-round RT-PCR of the TCR CDR3 was HTBI. TCRdb passed the multiplex PCR reads through MiXCR, listing each CDR3 protein once. This sample has around 500,000 distinct CDR3 sequences, with 15% to 20% found just once. This clonotype has ten or more counts. Its specificity is unknown. Sequenced: blood. The sequence was obtained from a woman in her thirties with Graves' ophthalmopathy.

Here the CDR3 reads CASSPSGLGNEQFF. The CDR3 DNA sequence: TGTGCCAGCAGCCCCTCGGGGCTTGGCAATGAGCAGTTCTTC. The chain carries TRBV12-3 or TRBV12-4 and TRBJ2-1, with D perhaps being TRBD1 or TRBD2 (5 bases each). V was shortened by 6 bases and J by 6 bases, with 15 bases between the two germline ends. The CDR3 runs 14 residues.